These 14 T cell receptor beta chains originate from one sample sequenced in a study of T cell responses to AZD1222 COVID-19 vaccine. Sequencing was performed with immunoSEQ multiplex PCR; in TCRdb, only in-frame clones are kept and a portion is missing. The profile covers tens of thousands of clones, with 75% to 90% appearing a single time and about 3.4% taken by the ten largest. Sample: peripheral blood, taken 28 days after the second AZD1222 dose. The receptor source for this set is an adult who received the AZD1222 COVID-19 vaccine.

V and J are TRBV4-1 and TRBJ1-1, with D possibly matching TRBD1 (6 bases). This CDR3 region has 16 residues. The germline CDR1 and CDR2 sequences are MGHRA and YSYEKL. The V end lost 0 bases, the J end lost 0 bases, and 11 bases lay between the germline ends. The CDR3 reads CASSQERTALNTEAFF. In DNA form, the CDR3 reads TGCGCCAGCAGCCAAGAGAGGACAGCGCTGAACACTGAAGCTTTCTTT.

This chain connects TRBV27 to TRBJ2-1; no definite D call. The CDR3 is 17 amino acids. Germline-derived CDR1 and CDR2 are MNHEY and SMNVEV (reference sequence). The germline V and J ends were trimmed by 6 bases and 5 bases, with 23 bases remaining between them. CDR3 sequence: CASSYYGSSSANNEQFF. The CDR3, as DNA: TGTGCCAGCAGCTACTACGGGTCCTCGTCGGCCAACAATGAGCAGTTCTTC.

The chain links TRBV6-1 to TRBJ1-4; 8 bases are shared with TRBD1. The CDR3 has 18 amino acids. Germline V gene sequence: CDR1 MNHNS, CDR2 SASEGT. V dropped 4 bases and J dropped 0; count of bases not matched to a gene: 10. This CDR3 reads CASSGGQEFYPTNEKLFF. The CDR3 coding sequence is TGTGCCAGCAGTGGGGGACAGGAGTTTTATCCAACTAATGAAAAACTGTTTTTT.

V is TRBV30 and J is TRBJ1-2, with unresolved D. V lost 2 bases, J lost 7 bases, and 11 bases lay in between. The CDR3 loop spans 12 amino acids. CDR1 GTSNPN and CDR2 SVGIG come from the germline V gene (reference sequence). The CDR3 protein is CAWSPPLPGYTF. CDR3 sequence (DNA): TGTGCCTGGAGTCCCCCTCTTCCTGGCTACACCTTC.

The J gene is TRBJ2-3, the V gene TRBV2, with D tentatively TRBD1 (6 bases). The CDR3 covers 12 residues. V lost 6 bases and J lost 5, with 9 bases in between. Germline CDR1 SNHLY, CDR2 FYNNEI. The CDR3 loop is CASRGQEDTQYF. CDR3 bases: TGTGCCAGCAGGGGACAAGAAGATACGCAGTATTTT.

The V call is TRBV5-1, the J call TRBJ2-5, with TRBD1 identical over 7 bases. Germline assignment: CDR1 SGHRS and CDR2 YFSETQ. V shed 0 bases and J 5 bases; nucleotides not matched to a gene: 1. The CDR3 runs 13 residues. The CDR3 protein is CASSLGGQETQYF. The CDR3, as DNA: TGCGCCAGCAGCTTGGGGGGACAGGAGACCCAGTACTTC.

This clone appeared a few times. V usage is TRBV19 and J usage is TRBJ2-2; 11 nucleotides agree with TRBD1. J gave up 7 bases and V 5 bases, and 9 bases lay outside the gene matches. From germline, CDR1 is LNHDA and CDR2 SQIVND (reference sequence). CDR3 length: 16 residues. The CDR3 nucleotides read TGTGCCAGTAGTGCAACTCGGACAGGGGGCGGCGGGGAGCTGTTTTTT. It translates to CASSATRTGGGGELFF.

V usage is TRBV30 and J usage is TRBJ2-7, with 12 bases aligning to TRBD1. V gave up 7 bases and J gave up 6 bases; unmatched junction bases: 7. Germline assignment: CDR1 GTSNPN and CDR2 SVGIG (reference sequence). The CDR3 length is 13 residues. The CDR3 bases are TGTGCCTACCGGGACAGGGGGCTGAGCGAGCAGTACTTC. Translating gives CAYRDRGLSEQYF.

The chain links TRBV30 to TRBJ1-1; no clear D. Trimming removed 4 bases at V and 3 bases at J, with 12 bases between. CDR3 length equals 13 residues. Germline V lookup: CDR1 GTSNPN, CDR2 SVGIG (reference sequence). The CDR3 here is CAWTLSEDTEAFF. CDR3 nucleotide sequence: TGTGCCTGGACATTGAGTGAGGACACTGAAGCTTTCTTT.

The genes are TRBV7-9 and TRBJ1-1, with D hard to call. The CDR3 is 13 residues long. Germline values: CDR1 SEHNR, CDR2 FQNEAQ (reference sequence). V shed 1 base and J shed 3 bases, with 6 bases lying between them. The DNA for the CDR3 is TGTGCCAGCAGCTTAGATACGGACACTGAAGCTTTCTTT. Its translation is CASSLDTDTEAFF. Using reference TRBV7-9 and TRBJ1-1 for the parts outside the CDR3, the full variable domain is DTGVSQNPRHKITKRGQNVTFRCDPISEHNRLYWYRQTLGQGPEFLTYFQNEAQLEKSRLLSDRFSAERPKGSFSTLEIQRTEQGDSAMYLCASSLDTDTEAFFGQGTRLTVV.

This chain connects TRBV10-3 to TRBJ1-1, with 8 bases that match TRBD1. Germline V lookup: CDR1 ENHRY, CDR2 SYGVKD. V shed 4 bases and J 5 bases; nucleotides not matched to a gene: 6. The CDR3 totals 14 residues. CDR3 residues: CAISGDRRRTEAFF. CDR3 nucleotides: TGTGCCATCAGTGGGGACAGGCGACGGACTGAAGCTTTCTTT.

V is TRBV14 and J is TRBJ2-7, with D perhaps TRBD2 (5 bases). The ends were cut back, 5 bases at V and 7 bases at J, with 33 bases in the middle. CDR1 and CDR2 from the germline V gene are SGHDN and FVKESK. This CDR3 region has 19 residues. CDR3 coding DNA: TGTGCCAGCAGCAAACTATCCTCCGGTGGAACGGGATTCCTAGGGGAGCAGTACTTC. Amino acid sequence: CASSKLSSGGTGFLGEQYF.

The chain is built from TRBV25-1 and TRBJ2-7, with TRBD1 identical over 10 bases. CDR1 is MGHDK, CDR2 SYGVNS, per germline. There are 17 residues in the CDR3. V lost 1 base and J lost 7; bases outside the gene matches: 13. The CDR3 nucleotides read TGTGCCAGCAGTGAATGGTCCGGGACAGGGGATCTCTTGGAGCAGTACTTC. It specifies CASSEWSGTGDLLEQYF.

The rearrangement uses TRBV28 and TRBJ1-1, with D hard to call. CDR1 MDHEN and CDR2 SYDVKM come from the germline V gene. There are 12 residues in the CDR3. Trimming removed 8 bases from V and 0 bases from J, with 7 bases in between. CDR3 DNA sequence: TGTGCCAGCGCCTTCATGAACACTGAAGCTTTCTTT. It specifies CASAFMNTEAFF.